The TCR beta chain described here comes from a study of T cell changes during pregnancy in multiple sclerosis. Profiling relied on immunoSEQ multiplex PCR, and the TCRdb table lists in-frame clones only, not all of them. The sample shows about 59,000 clones, over 90% of them seen only once. The receptor's source is a female donor with multiple sclerosis, enrolled in a pregnancy study. Sequenced material: CD8+ T cells from peripheral blood mononuclear cells, taken in the third trimester of pregnancy.

In DNA, the CDR3 is TGTGCCAGCAGTTTAAACTCAGGGCCGAGAACTGAAGCTTTCTTT. Protein product: CASSLNSGPRTEAFF. The chain links TRBV27 to TRBJ1-1; a weak D match, TRBD1 (5 bases). Trimming removed 2 bases from V and 5 bases from J, with 15 bases in between. Germline-derived CDR1 and CDR2 are MNHEY and SMNVEV (reference sequence). The CDR3 has 15 residues.